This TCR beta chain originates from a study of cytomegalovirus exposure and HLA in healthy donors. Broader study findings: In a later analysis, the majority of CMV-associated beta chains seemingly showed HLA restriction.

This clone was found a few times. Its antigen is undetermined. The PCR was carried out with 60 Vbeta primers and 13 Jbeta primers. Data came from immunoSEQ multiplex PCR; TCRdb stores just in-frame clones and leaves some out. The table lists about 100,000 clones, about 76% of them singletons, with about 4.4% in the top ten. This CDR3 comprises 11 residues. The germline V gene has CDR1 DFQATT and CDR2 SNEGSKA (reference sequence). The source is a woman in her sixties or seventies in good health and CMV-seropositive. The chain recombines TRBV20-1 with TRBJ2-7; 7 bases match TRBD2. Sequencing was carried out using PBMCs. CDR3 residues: CSLGRGYEQYF. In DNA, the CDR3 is TGCAGCCTGGGGAGGGGTTACGAGCAGTACTTC.